This TCR beta chain was retrieved from a study of T cell responses to AZD1222 COVID-19 vaccine. Study-wide results and caveats: Spike-specific TCR breadth and depth grew following two AZD1222 doses. Spike-spanning, vaccine-associated CD4 TCRs were dominant at 160-218 and 743-854.

The germline V gene encodes CDR1 LGHNA and CDR2 YNFKEQ. The V gene end was trimmed by 1 base and the J gene end by 2 bases; junction bases not matched to a gene: 4. This CDR3 has 15 residues. About this clone itself: Its antigen is currently unknown.

The table came from immunoSEQ multiplex PCR; TCRdb's copy has only in-frame clones and leaves some out. Counted here are about 140,000 clones, 85% to 90% occurring once; the ten biggest clones make up less than 7%. J is TRBJ2-7 and V is TRBV4-2, with 8 bases identical to TRBD2. The sequence was collected from an adult in good health. The sequencing used peripheral blood, collected on day 0 of AZD1222 vaccination. CDR3 loop: CASSQAGTRTYEQYF. The CDR3 DNA follows: TGTGCCAGCAGCCAAGCCGGGACTAGAACCTACGAGCAGTACTTC.